This is a list of T cell receptor delta chains from one sample in a study of gammadelta T cells in human blood. TCRdb re-called the RT-PCR reads through CATT. In the table there are almost 300 delta-chain clones, roughly 44% of which are singletons. The sequencing sample was made of non-Vgamma9Vdelta2 gamma-delta T cells from cord blood. Receptors were obtained from a newborn. Each CDR3 is given with its conserved first and last residue. D genes are given only for firm matches. Only part of the rows carry a size: once, few, many, or a class if the clone is expanded.

clone_size,d_call,v_call,j_call,cdr3_aa,cdr3_nt
hyperexpanded,TRDD3,TRAV38-2/DV8,TRDJ1,CAYQSPRGYAGMADKLIF,TGTGCTTATCAGTCCCCTCGGGGATACGCGGGGATGGCCGATAAACTCATCTTT
medium-sized,-,TRDV1,TRDJ1,CALGELPTGGYTDKLIF,TGTGCTCTTGGGGAACTTCCTACCGGGGGGTACACCGATAAACTCATCTTT
once,TRDD3,TRDV1,TRDJ1,CALGEPPYWGIRDKLIF,TGTGCTCTTGGGGAACCCCCCTACTGGGGGATACGCGATAAACTCATCTTT
few,-,TRDV1,TRDJ1,CALGGLTGTLHSIVRSDKLIF,TGTGCTCTTGGGGGACTAACTGGCACTCTCCATAGTATTGTTAGGTCCGATAAACTCATCTTT
large,-,TRDV2,TRDJ3,CACDTGGPSWDTRQMFF,TGTGCCTGTGACACCGGGGGACCCTCCTGGGACACCCGACAGATGTTTTTC
-,TRDD3,TRAV38-2/DV8,TRDJ1,CAYRSALGIRAYTDKLIF,TGTGCTTATAGGAGCGCGCTGGGGATACGGGCGTACACCGATAAACTCATCTTT
-,-,TRDV2,TRDJ1,CACDTAQIPLVLGTLYTDKLIF,TGTGCCTGTGACACCGCCCAAATTCCCCTGGTTTTGGGTACACTGTACACCGATAAACTCATCTTT
hyperexpanded,TRDD3,TRDV3,TRDJ1,CAFNPPGDYTDKLIF,TGTGCCTTTAATCCCCCGGGGGATTACACCGATAAACTCATCTTT
hyperexpanded,TRDD3,TRDV1,TRDJ1,CALGDPGGGTAGGWIVGTDKLIF,TGTGCTCTTGGGGACCCCGGCGGAGGTACTGCTGGGGGATGGATCGTTGGCACCGATAAACTCATCTTT
hyperexpanded,-,TRDV1,TRDJ1,CALGERTAGKLIF,TGTGCTCTTGGGGAACGCACCGCAGGAAAACTCATCTTT
-,TRDD3,TRDV2,TRDJ1,CACDGLEQHRSWGISGNDKLIF,TGTGCCTGTGACGGATTAGAACAACACCGTAGCTGGGGGATAAGCGGCAACGATAAACTCATCTTT
hyperexpanded,TRDD3,TRDV2,TRDJ2,CACDSLLGDTGTAQLFF,TGTGCCTGTGATTCTTTACTGGGGGATACGGGGACAGCACAACTCTTCTTT
hyperexpanded,TRDD3,TRDV1,TRDJ1,CALGDGTLGGGYAQLIF,TGTGCTCTTGGGGACGGAACCCTCGGAGGGGGATACGCACAACTCATCTTT
-,TRDD2,TRDV1,TRDJ1,CALGEGSFLLFRGRPYTDKLIF,TGTGCTCTTGGGGAAGGATCTTTCCTACTTTTTCGGGGGCGCCCCTACACCGATAAACTCATCTTT